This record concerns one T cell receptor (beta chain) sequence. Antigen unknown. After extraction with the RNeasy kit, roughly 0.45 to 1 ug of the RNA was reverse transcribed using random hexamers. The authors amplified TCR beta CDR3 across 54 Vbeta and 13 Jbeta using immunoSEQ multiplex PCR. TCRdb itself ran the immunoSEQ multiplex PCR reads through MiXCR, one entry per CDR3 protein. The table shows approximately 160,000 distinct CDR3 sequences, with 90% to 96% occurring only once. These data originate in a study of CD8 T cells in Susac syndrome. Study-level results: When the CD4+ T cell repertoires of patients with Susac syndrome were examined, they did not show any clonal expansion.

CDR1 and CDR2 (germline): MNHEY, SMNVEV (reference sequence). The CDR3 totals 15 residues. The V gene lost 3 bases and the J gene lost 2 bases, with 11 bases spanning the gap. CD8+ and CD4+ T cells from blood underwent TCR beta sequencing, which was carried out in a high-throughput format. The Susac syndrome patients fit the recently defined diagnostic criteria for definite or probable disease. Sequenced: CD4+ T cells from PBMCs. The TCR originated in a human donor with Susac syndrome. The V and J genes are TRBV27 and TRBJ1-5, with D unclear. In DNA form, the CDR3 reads TGTGCCAGCAGTTTCCGGCCCCACGGCAATCAGCCCCAGCATTTT. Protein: CASSFRPHGNQPQHF.